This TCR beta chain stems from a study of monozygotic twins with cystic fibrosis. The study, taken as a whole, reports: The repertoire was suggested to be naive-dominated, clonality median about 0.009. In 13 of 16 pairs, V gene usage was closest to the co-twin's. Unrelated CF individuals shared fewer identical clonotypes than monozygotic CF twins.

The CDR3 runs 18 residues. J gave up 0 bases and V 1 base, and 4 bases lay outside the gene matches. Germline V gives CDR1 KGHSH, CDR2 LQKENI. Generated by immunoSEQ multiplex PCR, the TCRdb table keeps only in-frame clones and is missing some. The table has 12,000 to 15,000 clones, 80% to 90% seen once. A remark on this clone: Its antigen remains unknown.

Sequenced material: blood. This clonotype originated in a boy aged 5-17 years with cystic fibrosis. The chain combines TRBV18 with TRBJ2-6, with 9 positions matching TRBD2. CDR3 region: CASSPLSGGYSGANVLTF. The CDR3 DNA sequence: TGTGCCAGCTCACCACTTAGCGGGGGCTACTCTGGGGCCAACGTCCTGACTTTC. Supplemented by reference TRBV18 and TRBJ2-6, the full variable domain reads NAGVMQNPRHLVRRRGQEARLRCSPMKGHSHVYWYRQLPEEGLKFMVYLQKENIIDESGMPKERFSAEFPKEGPSILRIQQVVRGDSAAYFCASSPLSGGYSGANVLTFGAGSRLTVL.